A single sample gave rise to the 21 T cell receptor beta chains below, sequenced in a study of blood T cells in healthy people across ages. Then a second PCR, running roughly 7 to 11 cycles, was carried out with a sample-barcoded 5' primer and a J-beta primer mix. Using its own MiXCR run on the 5' RACE reads, TCRdb lists one record per CDR3 protein. Among hundreds of thousands of distinct CDR3 sequences listed, under 40% were seen once. Sequencing was carried out using blood. These TCRs come from a man aged 18 to 29 in good health.

This clonotype was detected only a few times. Possible read error: a much larger clone is one base away. The rearrangement uses TRBV7-9 and TRBJ2-3; 7 bases are a match to TRBD1. This CDR3 is 13 amino acids long. Germline values: CDR1 SEHNR, CDR2 FQNEAQ (reference sequence). The CDR3, as DNA: TGTGCCATCAGCCCAGGGACAGCAGATACGCAGTATTTT. This sequence encodes CAISPGTADTQYF. Filled out from reference TRBV7-9 and TRBJ2-3, the complete variable domain reads DTGVSQNPRHKITKRGQNVTFRCDPISEHNRLYWYRQTLGQGPEFLTYFQNEAQLEKSRLLSDRFSAERPKGSFSTLEIQRTEQGDSAMYLCAISPGTADTQYFGPGTRLTVL.

Only a few counts were recorded for this clonotype. J is TRBJ1-5 and V is TRBV12-3 or TRBV12-4, with D possibly being TRBD1 (5 bases). V shed 5 bases and J shed 4 bases, with 15 bases lying between them. This CDR3 region has 15 residues. Here the CDR3 reads CASSAGTVKNQPQHF. The CDR3 bases are TGTGCCAGCAGTGCCGGGACCGTAAAAAATCAGCCCCAGCATTTT.

This clonotype appeared a few times. The chain carries TRBV4-3 and TRBJ2-2; D unresolved. Trimming removed 4 bases at V and 2 bases at J, with 14 bases between. This CDR3 contains 16 residues. Per germline, CDR1 LGHNA and CDR2 YSLEER. The CDR3 sequence: CASSLWVRRNTGELFF. The CDR3 nucleotides are TGCGCCAGCAGCCTTTGGGTGAGGCGAAACACCGGGGAGCTGTTTTTT.

The rearrangement links TRBV12-3 or TRBV12-4 to TRBJ2-5; D gene uncertain. The CDR3 runs 12 residues. V was trimmed by 6 bases and J by 11 bases, leaving 16 bases between them. The CDR3 sequence is CASSQVVNEQYF. In DNA form, the CDR3 reads TGTGCCAGCAGCCAAGTAGTGAATGAGCAGTACTTC.

The V gene is TRBV2, the J gene TRBJ2-2, with no clear D. V was cut by 4 bases and J by 3 bases, with 9 bases left in between. The CDR3 covers 14 residues. CDR1 and CDR2 (germline): SNHLY, FYNNEI. The CDR3 region has the DNA TGTGCCAGCAGTGGTATTCGGGACACCGGGGAGCTGTTTTTT. Amino acid sequence: CASSGIRDTGELFF.

This clonotype was detected ten times or more. V is TRBV12-3 or TRBV12-4 and J is TRBJ2-4; 11 nucleotides line up with TRBD2. Germline trimming cut 6 bases from V and 5 bases from J; bases unmatched to any gene: 3. The CDR3 contains 14 residues. CDR3 protein: CASSPLAGENIQYF. The CDR3 coding sequence is TGTGCCAGCAGCCCACTAGCGGGGGAAAACATTCAGTACTTC.

This clonotype was picked up a small number of times. The chain carries TRBV7-2 and TRBJ2-5; a weak D match, TRBD2 (6 bases). The V end lost 1 base, the J end lost 1 base, and 13 bases lay between the germline ends. Germline assignment: CDR1 SGHTA and CDR2 FQGNSA. This CDR3 has 16 residues. The CDR3 bases are TGTGCCAGCAGCTTAGGTGGACTAACACTCCAAGAGACCCAGTACTTC. It codes for CASSLGGLTLQETQYF.

Ten or more counts support this clonotype. The DNA for the CDR3 is TGCAGTGCTAGAGATGAGGGCTTGGTCTATGGCTACACCTTC. Translating it yields CSARDEGLVYGYTF. The J gene is TRBJ1-2, the V gene TRBV20-1; no clear D gene. CDR3 length equals 14 residues. CDR1 is DFQATT, CDR2 SNEGSKA, per germline (reference sequence). Trimming removed 0 bases at V and 4 bases at J, with 12 bases between.

A word on this clonotype: An end of the junction differs from the germline gene, which may be a read error. V is TRBV7-9 and J is TRBJ1-5; TRBD1 might be the D (6 bases). This CDR3 region has 15 residues. Germline-derived CDR1 and CDR2 are SEHNR and FQNEAQ (reference sequence). The CDR3 nucleotides are TGTACCAGCAGCCCCGGGGGCAGGGGCAATCAGCCCCAGCATTTT. As protein: CTSSPGGRGNQPQHF. The whole variable domain, filled in from reference TRBV7-9 and TRBJ1-5, reads DTGVSQNPRHKITKRGQNVTFRCDPISEHNRLYWYRQTLGQGPEFLTYFQNEAQLEKSRLLSDRFSAERPKGSFSTLEIQRTEQGDSAMYLCTSSPGGRGNQPQHFGDGTRLSIL.

In its sample, this clonotype was seen many times. This CDR3 reads CSARDGGYDNEQFF. CDR3 coding DNA: TGCAGTGCTAGAGATGGGGGATACGACAATGAGCAGTTCTTC. The chain uses TRBV20-1 and TRBJ2-1; D could derive from TRBD1 or TRBD2 (5 bases each). CDR3 size: 14 residues. With 0 bases removed from V and 5 bases from J, the gap between germline ends came to 11 bases. CDR1 is DFQATT, CDR2 SNEGSKA, per germline (reference sequence).

V gene TRBV19 combines with J gene TRBJ2-3; D not resolved. CDR1 and CDR2 from the germline V gene are LNHDA and SQIVND (reference sequence). V lost 6 bases, J lost 2 bases, and 9 bases lay in between. This CDR3 contains 13 residues. The chain's CDR3 is CASSVYYTDTQYF. CDR3 in DNA: TGTGCCAGTAGCGTATATTACACAGATACGCAGTATTTT.

This clonotype was detected a few times. The chain carries TRBV10-3 and TRBJ1-1; 7 positions agree with TRBD1. The CDR3 consists of 16 residues. The germline CDR1 and CDR2 sequences are ENHRY and SYGVKD. V lost 1 base to trimming and J lost 4 bases; unmatched junction nucleotides: 9. CDR3 in amino acids: CAISEFFTGATTEAFF. The CDR3 nucleotides read TGTGCCATCAGTGAGTTTTTCACAGGGGCGACCACTGAAGCTTTCTTT.

The V and J genes are TRBV30 and TRBJ2-1; no reliable D call. The CDR3 is made up of 14 amino acids. The ends were cut back, 7 bases at V and 0 bases at J, with 13 bases in the middle. Germline CDR1 and CDR2: GTSNPN and SVGIG (reference sequence). This CDR3 reads CAYLLSGSYNEQFF. The CDR3, as DNA: TGTGCCTACCTCCTGTCCGGCTCCTACAATGAGCAGTTCTTC. The whole variable domain, filled in from reference TRBV30 and TRBJ2-1, reads SQTIHQWPATLVQPVGSPLSLECTVEGTSNPNLYWYRQAAGRGLQLLFYSVGIGQISSEVPQNLSASRPQDRQFILSSKKLLLSDSGFYLCAYLLSGSYNEQFFGPGTRLTVL.

This chain uses TRBV9 with TRBJ2-1; 8 positions match TRBD1. Per the germline V gene, CDR1 is SGDLS and CDR2 is YYNGEE. This CDR3 has 14 residues. V dropped 4 bases and J dropped 13; count of bases not matched to a gene: 13. The CDR3 sequence is CASSISTGVETQFF. The CDR3 DNA reads TGTGCCAGCAGCATATCGACAGGGGTAGAGACCCAGTTCTTC.

This clonotype has more than one count but fewer than ten. The rearrangement links TRBV29-1 to TRBJ2-1, with TRBD2 matching over 7 bases. Germline V gives CDR1 SQVTM, CDR2 ANQGSEA. The CDR3 is 17 amino acids. Germline trimming cut 0 bases from V and 7 bases from J; bases unmatched to any gene: 15. CDR3 sequence reads: CSVEDLSSGPSENEQFF. CDR3 nucleotide sequence: TGCAGCGTTGAAGATCTGAGTAGCGGGCCCTCTGAGAATGAGCAGTTCTTC.

This clonotype was detected only once. The chain couples TRBV20-1 to TRBJ2-5; tentatively, D is TRBD2 (6 bases). With 2 bases removed from V and 5 bases from J, the gap between germline ends came to 15 bases. Germline-derived CDR1 and CDR2 are DFQATT and SNEGSKA (reference sequence). The CDR3 covers 14 residues. CDR3 residues: CSARPAGPRETQYF. CDR3 sequence (DNA): TGCAGTGCTAGACCCGCGGGGCCACGGGAGACCCAGTACTTC.

This clonotype was recorded at least ten times. A much larger clone lies one base from this, so it may be a read error. The chain uses TRBV20-1 and TRBJ2-1, with D unclear. The CDR3 contains 14 residues. V lost 1 base to trimming and J lost 5 bases, with 12 bases between them. CDR1 and CDR2 from the germline V gene are DFQATT and SNEGSKA (reference sequence). CDR3: CSARAVLPHNEQFF. CDR3 sequence (DNA): TGCAGTGCTAGAGCCGTCCTCCCCCACAATGAGCAGTTCTTC.

This clonotype was counted between two and nine times. The V call is TRBV29-1, the J call TRBJ2-7, with 10 positions matching TRBD1. The CDR3 has 14 amino acids. With 4 bases clipped from V and 7 bases from J, the junction kept 10 bases outside the gene matches. The germline V gene has CDR1 SQVTM and CDR2 ANQGSEA. The CDR3, as DNA: TGCAGCGTTGTGGCGAGACAGGGGGCAAAAGAGCAGTACTTC. This sequence encodes CSVVARQGAKEQYF.

This clonotype was counted at least ten times. The J gene is TRBJ2-5, the V gene TRBV5-4, with D tentatively TRBD1 (5 bases). Germline CDR1 and CDR2: SGHNT and YYREEE (reference sequence). V was trimmed by 5 bases and J by 1 base, leaving 9 bases between them. CDR3 length: 13 amino acids. In nucleotides, the CDR3 is TGTGCCAGCAGGCCCGACAGCCAAGAGACCCAGTACTTC. Its protein is CASRPDSQETQYF.

This clonotype appeared a few times. The chain couples TRBV29-1 to TRBJ1-1; the D is unclear. Looked up from germline, CDR1 is SQVTM and CDR2 is ANQGSEA. The germline V and J ends were trimmed by 2 bases and 4 bases, with 11 bases remaining between them. This CDR3 comprises 13 residues. CDR3 protein: CSVEKSFRTEAFF. The DNA of the CDR3 is TGCAGCGTTGAAAAGAGTTTTCGCACTGAAGCTTTCTTT.

In its sample, this clonotype was seen a few times. The V call is TRBV20-1, the J call TRBJ2-2, with D unresolved. CDR3 length: 14 amino acids. V lost 2 bases and J 1 base, leaving 8 bases between the germline ends. Germline CDR1 DFQATT, CDR2 SNEGSKA (reference sequence). The CDR3 spells CSARPLRNTGELFF. CDR3 in DNA: TGCAGTGCTAGACCCCTCAGGAACACCGGGGAGCTGTTTTTT.